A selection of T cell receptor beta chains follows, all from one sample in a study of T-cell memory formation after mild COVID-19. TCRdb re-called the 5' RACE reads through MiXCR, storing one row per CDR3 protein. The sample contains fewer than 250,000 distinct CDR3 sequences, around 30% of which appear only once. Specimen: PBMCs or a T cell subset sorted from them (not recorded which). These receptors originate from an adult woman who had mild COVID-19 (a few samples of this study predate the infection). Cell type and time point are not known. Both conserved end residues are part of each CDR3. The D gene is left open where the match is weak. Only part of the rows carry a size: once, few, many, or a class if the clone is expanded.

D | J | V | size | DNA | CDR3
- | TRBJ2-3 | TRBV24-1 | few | TGTGCCACCAGTGACACAGATACGCAGTATTTT | CATSDTDTQYF
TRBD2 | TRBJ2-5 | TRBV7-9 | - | TGTGCCAGCAGCTTAGGCTTCTTTAGCGGGGAGCAAGAGACCCAGTACTTC | CASSLGFFSGEQETQYF
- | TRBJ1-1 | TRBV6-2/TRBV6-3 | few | TGTGCCAGTTCCGGGACACTGAACACTGAAGCTTTCTTT | CASSGTLNTEAFF
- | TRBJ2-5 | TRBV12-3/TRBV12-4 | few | TGTGCCAGCAGCACAGACAGGATGTATTCGGAGACCCAGTACTTC | CASSTDRMYSETQYF
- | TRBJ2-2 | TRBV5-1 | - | TGCGCCAGCAGCCCTCACCAGGGGGGGTGGACCGGGGAGCTGTTTTTT | CASSPHQGGWTGELFF
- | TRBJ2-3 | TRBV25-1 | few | TGTGCCAGCAGTGAATACAGAGATACGCAGTATTTT | CASSEYRDTQYF
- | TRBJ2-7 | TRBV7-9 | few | TGTGCCAGCAGCTTAGTTCCAGGGACCTACGAGCAGTACTTC | CASSLVPGTYEQYF
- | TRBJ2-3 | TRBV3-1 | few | TGTGCCAGCAGAAGGAAAGGAAACACAGATACGCAGTATTTT | CASRRKGNTDTQYF
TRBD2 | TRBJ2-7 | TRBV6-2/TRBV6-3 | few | TGTGCCAGCAGTTACGGGAGGGCCGGATTCGAGCAGTACTTC | CASSYGRAGFEQYF
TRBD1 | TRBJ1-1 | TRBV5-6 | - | TGTGCCAGCAGCTTACACAGGGGTGGGGTCACTGAAGCTTTCTTT | CASSLHRGGVTEAFF
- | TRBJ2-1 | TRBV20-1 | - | TGCAGTACTTCACAGGGCCGGGTGTACAATGAGCAGTTCTTC | CSTSQGRVYNEQFF
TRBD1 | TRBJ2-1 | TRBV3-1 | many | TGTGCCAGCAGCCTCGGGACAGGAGTATCCTACAATGAGCAGTTCTTC | CASSLGTGVSYNEQFF
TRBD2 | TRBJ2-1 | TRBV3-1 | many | TGTGCCAGCAGCCATCCGGGACTATACAATGAGCAGTTCTTC | CASSHPGLYNEQFF
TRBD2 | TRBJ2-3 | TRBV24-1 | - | TGTGCCACCAGTGATACATGGACTAGCGGGACCTCCACAGATACGCAGTATTTT | CATSDTWTSGTSTDTQYF
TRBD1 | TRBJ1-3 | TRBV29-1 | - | TGCAGCGTCCAAACCGGGACAGGGAGAAACACCATATATTTT | CSVQTGTGRNTIYF
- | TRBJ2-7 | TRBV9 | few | TGTGCCAGCAGCGTCCTAGCGGACAGCGACGAGCAGTACTTC | CASSVLADSDEQYF
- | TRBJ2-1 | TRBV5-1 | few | TGCGCCAGCAGCTTGGTTGAGACCCTAAATGAGCAGTTCTTC | CASSLVETLNEQFF
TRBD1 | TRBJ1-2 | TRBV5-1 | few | TGCGCCAGCAGGCCTGGGGGAGGGACAGATGGCTACACCTTC | CASRPGGGTDGYTF
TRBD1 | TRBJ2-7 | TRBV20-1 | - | TGCAGTGCTAGCGGACAGGGTTATGCCTACGAGCAGTACTTC | CSASGQGYAYEQYF
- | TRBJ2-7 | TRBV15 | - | TGTGCCACCAGCAGGAAGGACAGCTACTACGAGCAGTACTTC | CATSRKDSYYEQYF
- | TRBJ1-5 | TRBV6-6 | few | TGTGCCAGCAGTTACTCTGCAACAGGGACTCAGCCCCAGCATTTT | CASSYSATGTQPQHF
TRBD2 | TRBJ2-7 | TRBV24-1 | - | TGTGCCACCAGTTCTTGGGATAGCGGGACCTACGAGCAGTACTTC | CATSSWDSGTYEQYF
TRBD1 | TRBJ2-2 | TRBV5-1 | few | TGCGCCAGCGGCGGTGGACAGGGGGCCGGGGAGCTGTTTTTT | CASGGGQGAGELFF
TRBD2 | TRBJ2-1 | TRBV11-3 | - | TGTGCCAGCAGCTTACAAGCGGGATCCTACAATGAGCAGTTCTTC | CASSLQAGSYNEQFF
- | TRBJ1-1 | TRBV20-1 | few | TGCAGTGCCGAAGGAGAGGGCAACACTGAAGCTTTCTTT | CSAEGEGNTEAFF
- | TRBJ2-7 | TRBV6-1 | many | TGTGCCAGCAGTGAGCCAACAGGGATCGACTACGAGCAGTACTTC | CASSEPTGIDYEQYF
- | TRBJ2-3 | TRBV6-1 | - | TGTGCCAGCCCCCATCGGGAGACAGATACGCAGTATTTT | CASPHRETDTQYF
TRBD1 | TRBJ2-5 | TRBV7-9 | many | TGTGCCAGCAGCTTTGGACAGGGGTTGCTAGAGACCCAGTACTTC | CASSFGQGLLETQYF
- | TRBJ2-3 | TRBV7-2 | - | TGTGCCAGCAGCCCGGGGTCTAGAGCCGATACGCAGTATTTT | CASSPGSRADTQYF
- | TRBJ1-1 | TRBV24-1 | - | TGTGCCACCAGTGGGTTGAACACTGAAGCTTTCTTT | CATSGLNTEAFF
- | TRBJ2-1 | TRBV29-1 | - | TGCAGCGTCAGGGGGGAGGGCCCCAATGAGCAGTTCTTC | CSVRGEGPNEQFF
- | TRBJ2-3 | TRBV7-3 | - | TGTGCCAGCAGCTGGACCCCGACAGATACGCAGTATTTT | CASSWTPTDTQYF
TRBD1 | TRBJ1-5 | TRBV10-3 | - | TGTGCCATCAGTGGGACAGGCGCAAAGAATCAGCCCCAGCATTTT | CAISGTGAKNQPQHF
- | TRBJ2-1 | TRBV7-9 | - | TGTGCCAGCAGAAGCCGGGGTCCATACAATGAGCAGTTCTTC | CASRSRGPYNEQFF
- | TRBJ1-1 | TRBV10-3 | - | TGTGCCATCAATCAACCGGGCCTGGCTGAAGCTTTCTTT | CAINQPGLAEAFF
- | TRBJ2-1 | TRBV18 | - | TGTGCCAGCTCACCTGGTTATGGGGACTACAATGAGCAGTTCTTC | CASSPGYGDYNEQFF
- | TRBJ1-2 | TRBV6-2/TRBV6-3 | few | TGTGCCAGCAGTTTCGGACGTCGCCCAACTAACTATGGCTACACCTTC | CASSFGRRPTNYGYTF